This T cell receptor beta chain derives from a study of shared clonotypes between healthy human individuals. Unsorted samples, those not sorted, used roughly 100 million PBMCs for genomic DNA. V was clipped by 1 base and J by 0 bases; unmatched bases: 0. The CDR3 runs to 17 residues. CDR1 is LGHNA, CDR2 YSLEER, per germline. Note on this clone: Other DNA sequences within the sample encode an identical CDR3.

Clones were read by immunoSEQ multiplex PCR, and TCRdb kept only the in-frame ones, dropping some. The table lists a few hundred thousand clones, around 78% of them singletons. J is TRBJ2-1 and V is TRBV4-3; 13 bases match TRBD2. Sequencing input: PBMCs. The sequence was obtained from a woman in her forties in good health. Some clones in this sample may be carry-over from other donors' samples. The CDR3 reads CASSQGTSGSSYNEQFF. DNA for the CDR3: TGCGCCAGCAGCCAAGGGACTAGCGGGAGCTCCTACAATGAGCAGTTCTTC.